This entry lists 17 T cell receptor beta chains sequenced from one sample in a study of sequential checkpoint blockade in melanoma. Repertoires were generated with immunoSEQ multiplex PCR, while TCRdb's copy carries only in-frame clones and drops some. The sample lists more than 15,000 clones; around 73% were seen once. Described treatment: randomized to nivolumab then ipilimumab (arm A) or the reverse (arm B). The source was CD8+ T cells sorted from blood (inferred from file names), collected from a patient given nivolumab and ipilimumab in sequence. The receptors stem from a human donor with melanoma.

The chain carries TRBV4-3 and TRBJ2-7, with D unclear. This CDR3 has 13 residues. Germline V gene sequence: CDR1 LGHNA, CDR2 YSLEER. Trimming removed 3 bases at V and 0 bases at J, with 6 bases between. The CDR3 loop is CASSQQISYEQYF. CDR3 DNA: TGCGCCAGCAGCCAGCAGATCTCCTACGAGCAGTACTTC.

The gene calls are TRBV6-5 and TRBJ2-5, with 7 bases that match TRBD2. The CDR3 extends over 13 amino acids. The V and J ends lost 2 bases and 3 bases, in that order; junction bases with no gene match: 0. Germline lookup yields CDR1 MNHEY and CDR2 SVGAGI. CDR3 sequence reads: CASSYGGEETQYF. The CDR3, as DNA: TGTGCCAGCAGTTACGGGGGGGAAGAGACCCAGTACTTC.

The chain links TRBV6-6 to TRBJ2-7; possibly TRBD1 for D (5 bases). Germline-derived CDR1 and CDR2 are MNHNY and SVGAGI (reference sequence). The CDR3 runs 14 residues. Trimming removed 3 bases from V and 0 bases from J, with 9 bases in between. CDR3 coding DNA: TGTGCCAGCAGTTATGTGACAGACTCCTACGAGCAGTACTTC. It encodes CASSYVTDSYEQYF.

The rearrangement uses TRBV15 and TRBJ2-3; 9 bases line up with TRBD2. Germline lookup yields CDR1 LNHNV and CDR2 YYDKDF (reference sequence). The J segment lost 5 bases and the V segment lost 3 bases, leaving 6 bases of the junction unmatched. The CDR3 covers 15 residues. CDR3 loop: CATSSSRGGGDTQYF. Here the CDR3 DNA reads TGTGCCACCAGCAGCTCGCGGGGGGGCGGAGATACGCAGTATTTT.

V is TRBV7-2 and J is TRBJ2-7; TRBD2 matches at 10 bases. The CDR3 loop spans 17 amino acids. Trimming removed 0 bases from V and 2 bases from J; junction bases left unmatched: 7. The germline V gene encodes CDR1 SGHTA and CDR2 FQGNSA. CDR3 residues: CASSLAASGGPPYEQYF. The CDR3 DNA sequence: TGTGCCAGCAGCTTAGCGGCTAGCGGGGGCCCTCCCTACGAGCAGTACTTC.

The V call is TRBV7-3, the J call TRBJ1-2; TRBD1 agrees at 7 bases. The J segment lost 4 bases and the V segment lost 5 bases, leaving 4 bases of the junction unmatched. Germline V gene sequence: CDR1 SGHTA, CDR2 FQGTGA. The length of the CDR3 is 13 residues. The CDR3 protein is CASSPGTVYGYTF. The CDR3 DNA follows: TGTGCCAGCAGCCCGGGGACAGTCTATGGCTACACCTTC.

The chain uses TRBV7-9 and TRBJ1-1; 7 bases map to TRBD1. This CDR3 spans 15 amino acids. Trimming at V came to 5 bases and at J to 0 bases, leaving 6 bases not matched to a gene. Germline CDR1 SEHNR, CDR2 FQNEAQ (reference sequence). The CDR3 is CASSPWTGLNTEAFF. CDR3 bases: TGTGCCAGCAGCCCATGGACAGGATTGAACACTGAAGCTTTCTTT.

The chain joins TRBV4-2 to TRBJ2-5, with TRBD2 matching over 9 bases. The better agreement between TRBJ2-7 and the DNA end casts doubt on the J call. The CDR3 totals 18 residues. Per the germline V gene, CDR1 is LGHNA and CDR2 is YNFKEQ. The CDR3 loop is CASSQGLAGGPAIYEQYF. As DNA, the CDR3 is TGTGCCAGCAGCCAAGGTCTCGCGGGGGGGCCCGCCATCTACGAGCAGTACTTC.

The rearrangement uses TRBV7-9 and TRBJ2-1, with TRBD2 matching over 9 bases. The V and J ends lost 4 bases and 4 bases, in that order; junction bases with no gene match: 8. The CDR3 is 16 residues long. CDR1 is SEHNR, CDR2 FQNEAQ, per germline (reference sequence). The CDR3 bases are TGTGCCAGCAGCTCTTCTAGCGGGACCCTGTACAATGAGCAGTTCTTC. Translating gives CASSSSSGTLYNEQFF.

The rearrangement joins TRBV29-1 to TRBJ1-2; possibly TRBD1 for D (5 bases). V was clipped by 6 bases and J by 6 bases, with 17 bases between them. CDR3 length: 13 residues. CDR1 and CDR2 from the germline V gene are SQVTM and ANQGSEA. The CDR3 nucleotides are TGCAGCGTCCCGAAGGGCGGGGGAGATGGCTACACCTTC. Its translation: CSVPKGGGDGYTF.

The genes are TRBV4-3 and TRBJ2-3, with 12 bases fitting TRBD2. V shed 0 bases and J 6 bases; nucleotides not matched to a gene: 10. CDR3 length: 18 residues. Germline CDR1 and CDR2: LGHNA and YSLEER. This CDR3 is CASSQDSVTSGRRDTQYF. For the CDR3, the DNA is TGCGCCAGCAGCCAAGACTCCGTGACTAGCGGGAGAAGGGATACGCAGTATTTT.

The chain couples TRBV15 to TRBJ1-5; the match to TRBD1 covers 9 bases. Germline V gene sequence: CDR1 LNHNV, CDR2 YYDKDF (reference sequence). Trimming at V came to 5 bases and at J to 0 bases, leaving 5 bases not matched to a gene. The CDR3 loop spans 16 amino acids. The CDR3 nucleotides read TGTGCCACCAGCGGGGACAGGGCTTATAGCAATCAGCCCCAGCATTTT. Translated, it gives CATSGDRAYSNQPQHF.

The chain is built from TRBV28 and TRBJ2-1; 7 bases line up with TRBD1. The CDR3 totals 15 residues. Germline values: CDR1 MDHEN, CDR2 SYDVKM. J lost 3 bases, V lost 7 bases, and 9 bases had no gene match. CDR3 DNA sequence: TGTGCCAGCACCCTCATAGCAGGGGGCTACAATGAGCAGTTCTTC. As protein: CASTLIAGGYNEQFF.

The chain links TRBV15 to TRBJ2-3; TRBD2 matches at 10 bases. This CDR3 is built from 15 residues. CDR1 is LNHNV and CDR2 is YYDKDF in the germline V gene (reference sequence). V dropped 0 bases and J dropped 4; count of bases not matched to a gene: 1. DNA for the CDR3: TGTGCCACCAGCAGAGATCTAGCGGGAGCAGATACGCAGTATTTT. Its protein is CATSRDLAGADTQYF.

The chain recombines TRBV11-3 with TRBJ2-1, with TRBD1 matching over 9 bases. The CDR3 is made up of 15 amino acids. Trimming at V came to 3 bases and at J to 4 bases, leaving 4 bases not matched to a gene. Germline values: CDR1 SGHNT, CDR2 YENEEA. Here the CDR3 reads CASSLGQGEYNEQFF. The CDR3 DNA reads TGTGCCAGCAGCTTGGGACAGGGAGAATACAATGAGCAGTTCTTC. The entire variable domain, with the rest obtained from reference TRBV11-3 and TRBJ2-1, is as follows: EAGVVQSPRYKIIEKKQPVAFWCNPISGHNTLYWYLQNLGQGPELLIRYENEEAVDDSQLPKDRFSAERLKGVDSTLKIQPAELGDSAVYLCASSLGQGEYNEQFFGPGTRLTVL.

The DNA of the CDR3 is TGTGCCAGCAGCGGAGGCGGGGGACTGGAGCAGTATTTT. This gives the protein CASSGGGGLEQYF. The rearrangement joins TRBV9 to TRBJ2-3, with TRBD2 identical over 7 bases. This CDR3 comprises 13 residues. Per germline, CDR1 SGDLS and CDR2 YYNGEE. V was pared by 3 bases and J by 11 bases, with 9 bases of the junction left unmatched.

The V and J genes are TRBV14 and TRBJ2-1, with D unclear. The CDR3 contains 13 residues. CDR1 is SGHDN, CDR2 FVKESK, per germline. Trimming removed 0 bases at V and 4 bases at J, with 4 bases between. The DNA for the CDR3 is TGTGCCAGCAGCCAAGACAGATACAATGAGCAGTTCTTC. Translated: CASSQDRYNEQFF.